Listed below are T cell receptor beta chains from one sample, sequenced in a study of shared clonotypes between healthy human individuals. Assay: immunoSEQ multiplex PCR; the TCRdb copy retains only in-frame clones and omits some. The table records 650,000 to 800,000 clones, about 91% of them present only once. Sequencing was carried out using naive CD8+ T cells sorted from blood. The source is a man aged 30 to 45 in good health. CDR3s include the opening cysteine and the closing phenylalanine or tryptophan. Fields, in order: J gene, D gene, clone size, CDR3 length, V gene, CDR3 DNA, CDR3 protein. A D gene is named only where the DNA matches it firmly. Where a row states a size, it is once, few, many or the class of an expanded clone; other rows omit it.

J: TRBJ2-1; D: TRBD2; size: -; length: 15; V: TRBV5-1; DNA: TGCGCCAGCAGGTTGGGACTAGCGGGATACAATGAGCAGTTCTTC; CDR3: CASRLGLAGYNEQFF
J: TRBJ1-5; D: -; size: -; length: 15; V: TRBV27; DNA: TGTGCCAGCAGTTTATACCGGGGGGGCAATCAGCCCCAGCATTTT; CDR3: CASSLYRGGNQPQHF
J: TRBJ1-1; D: -; size: -; length: 13; V: TRBV7-3; DNA: TGTGCCAGCAGCTTACGAGGATTCACTGAAGCTTTCTTT; CDR3: CASSLRGFTEAFF
J: TRBJ1-1; D: -; size: -; length: 13; V: TRBV5-6; DNA: TGTGCCAGCAGCTGGAGTAAAACCAATGAAGCTTTCTTT; CDR3: CASSWSKTNEAFF
J: TRBJ2-5; D: -; size: -; length: 17; V: TRBV5-1; DNA: TGCGCCAGCAGCTTGGTCAGTGGCAGGAGAACCAAAGAGACCCAGTACTTC; CDR3: CASSLVSGRRTKETQYF
J: TRBJ1-4; D: TRBD1; size: -; length: 14; V: TRBV14; DNA: TGTGCCAGCAGTACGGACAGGCTTGATGAAAAACTGTTTTTT; CDR3: CASSTDRLDEKLFF
J: TRBJ2-7; D: -; size: -; length: 12; V: TRBV13; DNA: TGTGCCAGCAGCTTAGAAGGCTACGAGCAGTACTTC; CDR3: CASSLEGYEQYF
J: TRBJ2-2; D: -; size: -; length: 16; V: TRBV13; DNA: TGTGCCAGCAGCCCCAAAGGAAGGAAGAACACCGGGGAGCTGTTTTTT; CDR3: CASSPKGRKNTGELFF
J: TRBJ2-2; D: TRBD1; size: once; length: 14; V: TRBV27; DNA: TGTGCCAGCAGTATCGACAGGGGCTCCGGGGAGCTGTTTTTT; CDR3: CASSIDRGSGELFF
J: TRBJ1-1; D: -; size: -; length: 15; V: TRBV10-3; DNA: TGTGCCATCAGTGAGTCGGGAGGGGTGAACACTGAAGCTTTCTTT; CDR3: CAISESGGVNTEAFF
J: TRBJ2-7; D: -; size: -; length: 14; V: TRBV29-1; DNA: TGCAGCGTTGACGGGGCAGGTGAGACCTACGAGCAGTACTTC; CDR3: CSVDGAGETYEQYF
J: TRBJ2-1; D: TRBD1; size: -; length: 15; V: TRBV12-5; DNA: TGTGCTAGTGGTTTGGGGACAGGGGCTTTGGGTGAGCAGTTCTTC; CDR3: CASGLGTGALGEQFF
J: TRBJ2-7; D: -; size: -; length: 12; V: TRBV29-1; DNA: TGCAGCGTGAGGGCACAGGGCTACGAGCAGTACTTC; CDR3: CSVRAQGYEQYF
J: TRBJ2-1; D: -; size: -; length: 15; V: TRBV9; DNA: TGTGCCAGCAGCGTAGGGGGGGAGTGGTACAATGAGCAGTTCTTC; CDR3: CASSVGGEWYNEQFF
J: TRBJ1-2; D: TRBD1; size: -; length: 13; V: TRBV2; DNA: TGTGCCAGCGGGTGGGACAGTAACTATGGCTACACCTTC; CDR3: CASGWDSNYGYTF
J: TRBJ1-2; D: -; size: -; length: 15; V: TRBV5-4; DNA: TGTGCCAGCAGCCACTACCAGGACAGCCTATATGGCTACACCTTC; CDR3: CASSHYQDSLYGYTF
J: TRBJ2-7; D: -; size: -; length: 15; V: TRBV7-9; DNA: TGTGCCAGCAGCTTAGGTGGGAACAGTCCCTACGAGCAGTACTTC; CDR3: CASSLGGNSPYEQYF
J: TRBJ1-4; D: TRBD1; size: few; length: 17; V: TRBV4-3; DNA: TGCGCCAGCAGCCAAGAGGGGCCGGGACAGGGGAATGAAAAACTGTTTTTT; CDR3: CASSQEGPGQGNEKLFF
J: TRBJ2-7; D: TRBD1; size: once; length: 16; V: TRBV6-7; DNA: TGTGCCAGCAGTCGCCACAGGGGGATAAACTCCTACGAGCAGTACTTC; CDR3: CASSRHRGINSYEQYF
J: TRBJ2-5; D: TRBD2; size: -; length: 16; V: TRBV6-5; DNA: TGTGCCAGCAGTTACGAGGGGACTAGCGGGAGAGGGACCCAGTACTTC; CDR3: CASSYEGTSGRGTQYF
J: TRBJ1-1; D: TRBD1; size: -; length: 15; V: TRBV5-1; DNA: TGCGCCAGCAGCTCGGACAGGGGGGAGAGAACTGAAGCTTTCTTT; CDR3: CASSSDRGERTEAFF
J: TRBJ1-4; D: -; size: once; length: 16; V: TRBV7-9; DNA: TGTGCCAGCAGCCGGCCAACAGGGCCAACTAATGAAAAACTGTTTTTT; CDR3: CASSRPTGPTNEKLFF
J: TRBJ2-1; D: TRBD1; size: -; length: 16; V: TRBV5-5; DNA: TGTGCCAGCAGACCACAACAGGGGGCGCCCTACAATGAGCAGTTCTTC; CDR3: CASRPQQGAPYNEQFF
J: TRBJ2-2; D: -; size: -; length: 17; V: TRBV7-7; DNA: TGTGCCAGCAGTTCCCAACTTCTGGTCCGGAACACCGGGGAGCTGTTTTTT; CDR3: CASSSQLLVRNTGELFF
J: TRBJ2-2; D: TRBD1; size: once; length: 14; V: TRBV4-1; DNA: TGCGCCAGCAGCCAAGTCCAGGGGGCCGGGGAGCTGTTTTTT; CDR3: CASSQVQGAGELFF
J: TRBJ2-1; D: TRBD2; size: -; length: 15; V: TRBV28; DNA: TGTGCCAGCAGTTTAGCCCTAGCGGGCTTGAATGAGCAGTTCTTC; CDR3: CASSLALAGLNEQFF
J: TRBJ1-5; D: -; size: -; length: 14; V: TRBV2; DNA: TGTGCCAGCAGTGATTACGGGGGGAATCAGCCCCAGCATTTT; CDR3: CASSDYGGNQPQHF
J: TRBJ2-1; D: -; size: -; length: 14; V: TRBV9; DNA: TGTGCCAGCAGCGGGTGGGACTCGGCGGGAGAGCAGTTCTTC; CDR3: CASSGWDSAGEQFF
J: TRBJ2-1; D: TRBD2; size: -; length: 16; V: TRBV5-1; DNA: TGCGCCAGCAGCTTGGGACTAGCGGGAAGCTACAATGAGCAGTTCTTC; CDR3: CASSLGLAGSYNEQFF
J: TRBJ1-5; D: TRBD1; size: -; length: 16; V: TRBV5-5; DNA: TGTGCCAGCAGCTCAACAGGGACAGGGGGAAATCAGCCCCAGCATTTT; CDR3: CASSSTGTGGNQPQHF
J: TRBJ2-1; D: TRBD2; size: -; length: 15; V: TRBV9; DNA: TGTGCCAGCAGCGTAGTTGGACTAGTGGGATCTGAGCAGTTCTTC; CDR3: CASSVVGLVGSEQFF
J: TRBJ2-5; D: TRBD1; size: -; length: 14; V: TRBV5-1; DNA: TGCGCCAGCAGCTATGGACAGGGTAGGGAGACCCAGTACTTC; CDR3: CASSYGQGRETQYF
J: TRBJ1-5; D: -; size: -; length: 14; V: TRBV27; DNA: TGTGCCAGCAGAATCGGGACGGGCAATCAGCCCCAGCATTTT; CDR3: CASRIGTGNQPQHF
J: TRBJ2-7; D: -; size: -; length: 15; V: TRBV2; DNA: TGTGCCAGCAGTGTTTTCCACCTTGCAATCTACGAGCAGTACTTC; CDR3: CASSVFHLAIYEQYF
J: TRBJ1-5; D: -; size: -; length: 12; V: TRBV12-5; DNA: TGTGCTAGTGGACCCCAACCGTCGTCCCAGCATTTT; CDR3: CASGPQPSSQHF
J: TRBJ2-6; D: -; size: -; length: 13; V: TRBV14; DNA: TGTGCCAGTAGTCCTTCTGGGGCCAACGTCCTGACTTTC; CDR3: CASSPSGANVLTF
J: TRBJ2-5; D: -; size: -; length: 12; V: TRBV7-9; DNA: TGTGCCAGCAGCTTAGGTGACGAGACCCAGTACTTC; CDR3: CASSLGDETQYF
J: TRBJ1-2; D: -; size: -; length: 15; V: TRBV28; DNA: TGTGCCAGCAGTTTATGGGCAGGGGAGCACTATGGCTACACCTTC; CDR3: CASSLWAGEHYGYTF
J: TRBJ1-2; D: TRBD1; size: -; length: 15; V: TRBV7-8; DNA: TGTGCCAGCAGCTTATCCGTGGACAGGGGGCATGGCCACACCTTC; CDR3: CASSLSVDRGHGHTF
J: TRBJ1-1; D: -; size: -; length: 12; V: TRBV2; DNA: TGTGCCAGCAGTGTAAGGTACTCTGAAGCTTTCTTT; CDR3: CASSVRYSEAFF
J: TRBJ2-1; D: -; size: -; length: 13; V: TRBV5-6; DNA: TGTGCCAGCAGCTTGCCAGGTGGCAATGAGCAGTTCTTC; CDR3: CASSLPGGNEQFF
J: TRBJ2-1; D: -; size: -; length: 14; V: TRBV28; DNA: TGTGCCAGCAGCCGCCGGATGGCGGCCCATGAGCAGTTCTTC; CDR3: CASSRRMAAHEQFF
J: TRBJ2-7; D: TRBD1; size: -; length: 16; V: TRBV7-9; DNA: TGTGCCAGCAGCTCAGACAGGGGCCTATCTCCCTACGAGCAGTACTTC; CDR3: CASSSDRGLSPYEQYF
J: TRBJ1-1; D: -; size: -; length: 13; V: TRBV19; DNA: TGTGCCAGTAGTATGAAGCGGGACACTGAAGCTTTCTTT; CDR3: CASSMKRDTEAFF
J: TRBJ2-1; D: -; size: -; length: 15; V: TRBV19; DNA: TGTGCCAGTAGTATAGTCGCTCAGAGTAACAATGAGCAGTTCTTC; CDR3: CASSIVAQSNNEQFF
J: TRBJ2-7; D: -; size: -; length: 13; V: TRBV27; DNA: TGTGCCAGCAGTTTAAGCCCGGCCAACGAGCAGTACTTC; CDR3: CASSLSPANEQYF
J: TRBJ1-1; D: -; size: -; length: 13; V: TRBV19; DNA: TGTGCCAGTAGTGAGGCAGTGAACACTGAAGCTTTCTTT; CDR3: CASSEAVNTEAFF
J: TRBJ2-3; D: TRBD2; size: -; length: 17; V: TRBV10-1; DNA: TGCGCCAGCAGTGAGAATCCTAGCGGATATAGCACAGATACGCAGTATTTT; CDR3: CASSENPSGYSTDTQYF
J: TRBJ2-1; D: TRBD1; size: -; length: 15; V: TRBV13; DNA: TGTGCCAGCAGCTTAGGACAGGGGGCCTACAATGAGCAGTTCTTC; CDR3: CASSLGQGAYNEQFF
J: TRBJ1-4; D: TRBD1; size: -; length: 15; V: TRBV27; DNA: TGTGCCAGCAGTTCAGGGGGGGCGATCGGTGAAAAACTGTTTTTT; CDR3: CASSSGGAIGEKLFF
J: TRBJ2-2; D: -; size: -; length: 13; V: TRBV4-1; DNA: TGCGCCAGCAGCCACTCGAACACCGGGGAGCTGTTTTTT; CDR3: CASSHSNTGELFF
J: TRBJ2-5; D: TRBD2; size: -; length: 16; V: TRBV27; DNA: TGTGCCAGCAGTCCACTTCGGACTAGCGGGAAGGGGACCCAGTACTTC; CDR3: CASSPLRTSGKGTQYF
J: TRBJ2-7; D: TRBD1; size: -; length: 15; V: TRBV10-3; DNA: TGTGCCATCAGTGCGACGGACGGGGACAGCTACGAGCAGTACTTC; CDR3: CAISATDGDSYEQYF